This T cell receptor beta chain is from a study of blood T cells in healthy people across ages (dated by TCRdb to between 2015 and 2017). For context, the study as a whole: In model experiments, template switching captured about one uniquely barcoded TCR beta cDNA molecule for every two T cells. Two additional independent replicas of 1 million unique cDNA reads from the same blood draw were analyzed for two donors (one aged 18 to 29 and one aged 80 or older). To avoid experimental bias, donors of different ages were spread randomly across the sequencing lanes. Four age groups were formed from the donors: young (average approximately 17 years), middle-aged (approximately 40), aged (62) and long-lived (about 80). Age-related changes in TCR beta repertoire diversity were measured in the study by deep sequencing normalized with unique cDNA molecular identifiers. Overall results and qualifications from the work: Observed TCR beta diversity per million T cells fell roughly linearly with age, and a significant reduction was already apparent by age roughly 40. Conclusive comparison of naive and antigen-experienced compartments was prevented by the profiling of bulk unsorted PBMCs. The percentage of naive T cells measured by flow cytometry correlated strongly with observed TCR beta diversity. The long-lived group showed more naive CD4+ T cells, fewer expanded clones and increased TCR diversity than the aged group, suggesting age selection. Because the CMV infection status of the donors was unknown, age-related changes in expanded clonotypes may potentially have been confounded. Estimates of total diversity based on one million sequenced T cells were considered lower bounds and underestimates.

Comment on this clonotype: The antigen this receptor binds is unknown. The record has no base qualities; no much larger clone is one base away.

Systemically healthy Caucasian individuals from Russia, around 39 in total and aged roughly 6 to 90 years, were included as donors. Roughly 9 milliliters of peripheral blood were drawn from each donor into EDTA-treated Vacutainer tubes. Ficoll-Paque density-gradient centrifugation was used to isolate PBMCs, with at least 6 million obtained per sample. Total RNA, at least 6 micrograms per sample, was extracted from PBMCs with Trizol reagent. Naive CD45RAhigh/CD27high T cell percentages were measured by flow cytometry on a PBMC aliquot from every donor. Taken from cysteine to phenylalanine, the CDR3 has 15 residues. Of the read, only the CDR3 DNA is kept; its 45 bases are in frame from base 1. CDR1 and CDR2, looked up from the germline V gene, are SGHRS and YFSETQ. Trimming costs V 0 bases and J 11 bases, and their ends lie 19 bases apart. Libraries were constructed by 5' RACE. The reads were generated on an Illumina HiSeq 2500. A second PCR of roughly 7 to 12 cycles was performed with a sample-barcoded 5' primer and a J-beta primer mix. A unique molecular identifier was introduced onto each TCR beta cDNA molecule by a template-switch 5' adaptor carrying 12 random nucleotides. Each sample yielded at least 2.5 million CDR3-containing paired-end reads. First-strand cDNA synthesis was performed from all RNA using the Mint cDNA synthesis kit, with priming by a TRBC-specific oligonucleotide. Following uracil-DNA glycosylase treatment, a first 18-cycle PCR with universal primers M1SS and BC2_uni_R was performed on all cDNA. The paper's data handling went like this. Normalization of each sample was performed by random selection of 1 million high-quality reads, each carrying a distinct molecular identifier. Instead of being binned into consensus sequences, reads that shared molecular identifiers were thrown out. CDR3 identification, clonotype clustering and error correction used MiTCR with a Q25 quality threshold and the strictest error-elimination algorithm. A nonparametric unseen species model using Euler transformation provided a lower-bound estimate of total TCR beta diversity. The public reads were run again by TCRdb, first through fastp at Q25 and then through MiXCR, and only productive beta chains were kept. Every CDR3 protein is listed once, alongside the most common genes and DNA of its rows. The V and J calls, along with clone size, are taken from TCRdb and not from the paper's own processing. The sample table contains around 870,000 distinct CDR3 sequences; only one count was recorded for about 30% of them. Jointly, the top ten make up approximately 15% of the sample.

The receptor comes from a woman of 80 years or more in good health. The rearranged chain carries TRBV5-1 and TRBJ2-3, with the D gene uncertain. Sequencing was performed on blood. The CDR3 amino acid sequence is: CASSLGASSTDVQYF. At the DNA level, the sequence is TGCGCCAGCAGCTTGGGGGCATCGAGCACAGATGTGCAGTATTTT.